This TCR beta chain came from a study of patients and donors after allogeneic stem cell transplantation. TCRdb used MiXCR to reprocess the RT-PCR reads, holding one entry per CDR3 protein. The sample shows roughly 940,000 distinct CDR3 sequences, about a sixth of them seen only once. Germline lookup yields CDR1 DFQATT and CDR2 SNEGSKA (reference sequence). V lost 1 base to trimming and J lost 3 bases, with 13 bases between them. CDR3 length equals 14 residues. The rearrangement links TRBV20-1 to TRBJ2-7; a possible D gene is TRBD1 (6 bases). Sample: blood, either unsorted or a sorted T cell fraction (not recorded which). This receptor was taken from a human donor who was either an allogeneic HSCT recipient or a stem cell or donor lymphocyte infusion donor (not recorded which). It is not recorded whose cells these are; they may come from a transplant donor. This CDR3 is CSARGRDTLYEQYF. CDR3 bases: TGCAGTGCTAGAGGCAGGGACACCCTCTACGAGCAGTACTTC.